The 17 T cell receptor beta chains below all came from one sample that was sequenced in a study of blood T cell repertoires in COVID-19. Generated by immunoSEQ multiplex PCR, the TCRdb table keeps only in-frame clones and is missing some. The repertoire holds approximately 50,000 clones, with approximately 89% as singletons. Sequencing input: peripheral blood. The receptors derive from a human donor in a cohort sampled during active COVID-19.

The V and J genes are TRBV7-9 and TRBJ2-3; 7 bases match TRBD2. The CDR3 is 15 residues long. Germline V gene sequence: CDR1 SEHNR, CDR2 FQNEAQ (reference sequence). V lost 4 bases, J lost 7 bases, and 11 bases stayed unmatched. In DNA form, the CDR3 reads TGTGCCAGCAGCTGGGCGGGAGCCCAGAGGAATACGCAGTATTTT. The encoded protein is CASSWAGAQRNTQYF.

J is TRBJ2-7 and V is TRBV5-1; D is possibly TRBD2 (6 bases). This CDR3 contains 14 residues. Trimming left V 0 bases short and J 6 bases short, with 13 bases between. From germline, CDR1 is SGHRS and CDR2 YFSETQ. The CDR3 loop reads CASSLEMGGREQYF. CDR3 nucleotides: TGCGCCAGCAGCTTGGAAATGGGGGGTCGCGAGCAGTACTTC.

This clone was observed a few times. This chain connects TRBV7-7 to TRBJ1-2; D is possibly TRBD1 (6 bases). CDR1 is SSHAT and CDR2 is FNYEAQ in the germline V gene (reference sequence). This CDR3 comprises 16 residues. The ends were cut back, 5 bases at V and 2 bases at J, with 18 bases in the middle. The DNA of the CDR3 is TGTGCCAGCAGCCTCCATCAGGGGAAGGGGAACTATGGCTACACCTTC. Protein sequence: CASSLHQGKGNYGYTF.

The chain recombines TRBV9 with TRBJ1-1; 8 bases match TRBD1. The CDR3 extends over 14 amino acids. From germline, CDR1 is SGDLS and CDR2 YYNGEE. V dropped 6 bases and J dropped 1; count of bases not matched to a gene: 5. CDR3 sequence (DNA): TGTGCCAGCACTTACGGACAGGGGAACACTGAAGCTTTCTTT. Translating gives CASTYGQGNTEAFF. The variable domain in full, completed from reference TRBV9 and TRBJ1-1, reads DSGVTQTPKHLITATGQRVTLRCSPRSGDLSVYWYQQSLDQGLQFLIQYYNGEERAKGNILERFSAQQFPDLHSELNLSSLELGDSALYFCASTYGQGNTEAFFGQGTRLTVV.

The rearrangement joins TRBV18 to TRBJ2-3; D gene ambiguous. Germline CDR1 and CDR2: KGHSH and LQKENI. The CDR3 consists of 16 residues. V lost 0 bases, J lost 3 bases, and 13 bases lay in between. The CDR3 DNA is TGTGCCAGCTCACCACCTCAGGCGAATGTAACAGATACGCAGTATTTT. Translation gives CASSPPQANVTDTQYF.

This rearrangement joins TRBV19 to TRBJ1-5, with D perhaps TRBD1 (6 bases). The CDR3 loop spans 13 amino acids. Germline V CDR1 and CDR2: LNHDA, SQIVND (reference sequence). Trimming took 3 bases from V and 15 from J, leaving 18 bases between them. This CDR3 reads CASSMEFRGAPHF. The CDR3 region has the DNA TGTGCCAGTAGTATGGAGTTTCGGGGGGCCCCGCATTTT.

The V call is TRBV5-1, the J call TRBJ2-7; 10 positions match TRBD1. CDR1 and CDR2 from the germline V gene are SGHRS and YFSETQ. The trim removed 4 bases at V and 3 bases at J, leaving 4 bases unmatched. The CDR3 has 14 amino acids. CDR3 sequence reads: CASSLRTGGYEQYF. The CDR3 DNA sequence: TGCGCCAGCAGCCTACGGACAGGGGGCTACGAGCAGTACTTC.

The rearrangement joins TRBV11-2 to TRBJ2-1, with D possibly matching TRBD2 (5 bases). CDR3 length equals 14 residues. Trimming pared 3 bases from V and 3 bases from J, leaving 9 bases between. The germline V gene encodes CDR1 SGHAT and CDR2 FQNNGV. The DNA of the CDR3 is TGTGCCAGCAGCTTCGGAGCGGTCTACAATGAGCAGTTCTTC. Translated: CASSFGAVYNEQFF.

The chain combines TRBV7-6 with TRBJ2-2; 7 positions agree with TRBD1. Losses at the gene ends were 4 bases for V and 3 bases for J; bases not matched to a gene: 5. The V gene's germline CDR1 is SGHVS and CDR2 FNYEAQ. The CDR3 has 15 residues. The CDR3 sequence is CASSSTGYDTGELFF. DNA of the CDR3: TGTGCCAGCAGCTCGACAGGGTACGACACCGGGGAGCTGTTTTTT.

The chain combines TRBV11-2 with TRBJ2-5; 9 nucleotides match TRBD2. Germline V gene lookup returns CDR1 SGHAT and CDR2 FQNNGV. The CDR3 has 18 residues. V dropped 0 bases and J dropped 4; count of bases not matched to a gene: 12. CDR3 region: CASSLDARGSGRSETQYF. The CDR3 region has the DNA TGTGCCAGCAGCTTAGATGCAAGGGGTAGCGGGAGATCAGAGACCCAGTACTTC.

V is TRBV7-2 and J is TRBJ2-1; 8 nucleotides match TRBD2. Losses at the gene ends were 1 base for V and 10 bases for J; bases not matched to a gene: 9. The CDR3 sequence is 15 residues long. Germline V gene sequence: CDR1 SGHTA, CDR2 FQGNSA. CDR3 coding DNA: TGTGCCAGCAGCTTAGACCGGGGGGGCCGCCCAGAGCAGTTCTTC. Translated, it gives CASSLDRGGRPEQFF.

The chain has TRBV11-3 and TRBJ2-3, with TRBD1 identical over 8 bases. The J segment lost 4 bases and the V segment lost 8 bases, leaving 11 bases of the junction unmatched. The CDR3 extends over 15 amino acids. Germline V gene data show CDR1 as SGHNT and CDR2 as YENEEA. The CDR3 nucleotides read TGTGCCAGCGCGCCAAGGACAGGGTCGGCAGATACGCAGTATTTT. Its protein product is CASAPRTGSADTQYF. The complete variable domain, with remaining parts taken from reference TRBV11-3 and TRBJ2-3, reads EAGVVQSPRYKIIEKKQPVAFWCNPISGHNTLYWYLQNLGQGPELLIRYENEEAVDDSQLPKDRFSAERLKGVDSTLKIQPAELGDSAVYLCASAPRTGSADTQYFGPGTRLTVL.

The V gene is TRBV27, the J gene TRBJ2-5; 8 bases agree with TRBD2. The CDR3 extends over 15 amino acids. J gave up 5 bases and V 5 bases, and 10 bases lay outside the gene matches. Germline CDR1 MNHEY, CDR2 SMNVEV (reference sequence). The CDR3 reads CASSGRTSPGETQYF. CDR3 in DNA: TGTGCCAGCAGTGGAAGGACTAGCCCAGGGGAGACCCAGTACTTC.

The gene calls are TRBV3-1 (or the pseudogene TRBV3-2) and TRBJ2-1; the D gene is possibly TRBD2 (5 bases). V gave up 0 bases and J gave up 0 bases, with 12 bases separating them. The CDR3 length is 17 residues. The germline gives CDR1 LGHDT, CDR2 YNNKEL (reference sequence). The DNA of the CDR3 is TGTGCCAGCAGCCAAGAGGGCATAGCGCTCTCCTACAATGAGCAGTTCTTC. This sequence encodes CASSQEGIALSYNEQFF.

This chain connects TRBV18 to TRBJ2-7; TRBD2 is a possible D gene (6 bases). V lost 3 bases, J lost 0 bases, and 6 bases lay in between. CDR3 length: 13 residues. Germline V gives CDR1 KGHSH, CDR2 LQKENI. In DNA, the CDR3 is TGTGCCAGCTCACCTAGCGGCTCCTACGAGCAGTACTTC. As protein: CASSPSGSYEQYF.

V and J are TRBV19 and TRBJ2-5, with 9 bases matching TRBD1. CDR3 length: 13 residues. With V trimmed by 5 bases and J by 6 bases, 4 bases remained unmatched. Germline loops: CDR1 LNHDA, CDR2 SQIVND (reference sequence). The CDR3 DNA reads TGTGCCAGTAGTTTGGGACAGGGACAGACCCAGTACTTC. Protein: CASSLGQGQTQYF.

This rearrangement joins TRBV6-1 to TRBJ2-5, with 7 bases lining up with TRBD1. There are 15 residues in the CDR3. J lost 5 bases, V lost 3 bases, and 9 bases had no gene match. The germline V gene has CDR1 MNHNS and CDR2 SASEGT. As DNA, the CDR3 is TGTGCCAGCAGTGACATCGGACAGGTCCGGGAGACCCAGTACTTC. Its protein is CASSDIGQVRETQYF.